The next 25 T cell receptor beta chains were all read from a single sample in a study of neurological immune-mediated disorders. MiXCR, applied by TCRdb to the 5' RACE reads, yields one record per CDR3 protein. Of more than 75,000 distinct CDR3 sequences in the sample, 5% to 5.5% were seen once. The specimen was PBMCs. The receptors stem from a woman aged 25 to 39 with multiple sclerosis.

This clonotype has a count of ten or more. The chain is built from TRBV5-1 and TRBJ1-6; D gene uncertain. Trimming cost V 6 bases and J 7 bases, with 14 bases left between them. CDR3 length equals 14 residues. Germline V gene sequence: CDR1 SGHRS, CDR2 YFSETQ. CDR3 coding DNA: TGCGCCAGCACGTCCGGCGAGCGGAATTCACCCCTCCACTTT. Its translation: CASTSGERNSPLHF.

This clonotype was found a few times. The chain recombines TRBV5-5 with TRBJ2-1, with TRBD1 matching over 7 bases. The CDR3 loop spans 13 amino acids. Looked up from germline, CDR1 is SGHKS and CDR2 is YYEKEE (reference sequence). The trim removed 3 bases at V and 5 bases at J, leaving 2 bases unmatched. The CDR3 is CASSWDSNNEQFF. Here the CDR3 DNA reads TGTGCCAGCAGCTGGGACAGTAACAATGAGCAGTTCTTC.

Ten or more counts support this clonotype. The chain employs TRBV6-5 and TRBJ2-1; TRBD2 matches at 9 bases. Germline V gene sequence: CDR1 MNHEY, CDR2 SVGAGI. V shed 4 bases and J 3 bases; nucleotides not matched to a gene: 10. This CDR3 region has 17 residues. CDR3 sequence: CASSSGLSGGYYNEQFF. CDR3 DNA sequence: TGTGCCAGCAGTTCCGGCCTTAGCGGGGGATACTACAATGAGCAGTTCTTC.

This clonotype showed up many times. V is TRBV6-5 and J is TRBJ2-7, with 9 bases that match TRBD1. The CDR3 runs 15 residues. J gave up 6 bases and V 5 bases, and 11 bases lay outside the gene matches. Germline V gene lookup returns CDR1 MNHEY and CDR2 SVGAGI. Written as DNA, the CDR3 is TGTGCCAGCAGTGTACAGGGGGCGGCGAGAGGCGAGCAGTACTTC. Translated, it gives CASSVQGAARGEQYF.

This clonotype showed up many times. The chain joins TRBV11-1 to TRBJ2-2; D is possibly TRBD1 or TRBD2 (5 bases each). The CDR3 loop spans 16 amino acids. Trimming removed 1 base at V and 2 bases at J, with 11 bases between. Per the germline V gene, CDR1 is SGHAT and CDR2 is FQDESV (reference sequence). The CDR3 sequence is CASSLVRGRNTGELFF. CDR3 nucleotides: TGTGCCAGCAGCTTAGTACGGGGCCGTAACACCGGGGAGCTGTTTTTT.

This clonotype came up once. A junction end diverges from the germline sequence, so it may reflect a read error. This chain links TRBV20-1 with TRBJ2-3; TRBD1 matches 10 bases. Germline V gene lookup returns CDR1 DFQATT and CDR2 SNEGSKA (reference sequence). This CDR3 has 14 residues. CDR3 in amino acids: CSAQGQGKADTQYF. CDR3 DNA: TGCAGTGCTCAGGGACAGGGGAAGGCAGATACGCAGTATTTC.

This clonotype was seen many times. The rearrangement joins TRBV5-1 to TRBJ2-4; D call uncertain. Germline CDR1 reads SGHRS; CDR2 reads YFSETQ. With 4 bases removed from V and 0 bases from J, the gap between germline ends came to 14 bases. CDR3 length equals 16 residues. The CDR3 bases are TGCGCCAGCAGCGAGGACCTCCTAGGAGCCAAAAACATTCAGTACTTC. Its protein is CASSEDLLGAKNIQYF. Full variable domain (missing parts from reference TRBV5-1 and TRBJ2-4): KAGVTQTPRYLIKTRGQQVTLSCSPISGHRSVSWYQQTPGQGLQFLFEYFSETQRNKGNFPGRFSGRQFSNSRSEMNVSTLELGDSALYLCASSEDLLGAKNIQYFGAGTRLSVL.

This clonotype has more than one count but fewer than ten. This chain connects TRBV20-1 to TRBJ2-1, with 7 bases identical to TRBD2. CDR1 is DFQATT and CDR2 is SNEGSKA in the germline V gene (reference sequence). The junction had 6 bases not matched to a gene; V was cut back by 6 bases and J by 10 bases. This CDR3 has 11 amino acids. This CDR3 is CSAERGGEQFF. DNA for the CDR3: TGCAGTGCGGAGCGGGGTGGCGAGCAGTTCTTC.

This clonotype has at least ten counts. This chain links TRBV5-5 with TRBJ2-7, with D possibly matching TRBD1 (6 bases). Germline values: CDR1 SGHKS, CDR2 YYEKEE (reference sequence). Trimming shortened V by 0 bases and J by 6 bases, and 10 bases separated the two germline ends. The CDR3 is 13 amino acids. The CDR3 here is CASSLVGRGEQYF. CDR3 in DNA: TGTGCCAGCAGCTTGGTTGGCAGGGGCGAGCAGTACTTC.

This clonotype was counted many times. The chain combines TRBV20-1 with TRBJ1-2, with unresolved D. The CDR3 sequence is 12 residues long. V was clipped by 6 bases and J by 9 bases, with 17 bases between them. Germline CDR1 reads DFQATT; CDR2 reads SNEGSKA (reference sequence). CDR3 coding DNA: TGCAGTGCGCCTATATACTCGGGTAGCTACACCTTC. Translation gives CSAPIYSGSYTF.

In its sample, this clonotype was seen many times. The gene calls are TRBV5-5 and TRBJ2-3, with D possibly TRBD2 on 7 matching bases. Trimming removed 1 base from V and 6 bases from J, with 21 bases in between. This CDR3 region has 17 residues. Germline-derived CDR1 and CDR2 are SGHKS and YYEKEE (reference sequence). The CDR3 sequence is CASSLRSPRGGRDTQYF. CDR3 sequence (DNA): TGTGCCAGCAGCTTGCGCTCCCCGAGGGGGGGCCGGGATACGCAGTATTTT.

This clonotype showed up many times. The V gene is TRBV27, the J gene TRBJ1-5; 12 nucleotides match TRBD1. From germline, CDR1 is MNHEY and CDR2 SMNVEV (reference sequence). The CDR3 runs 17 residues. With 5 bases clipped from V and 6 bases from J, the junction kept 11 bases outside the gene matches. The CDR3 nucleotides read TGTGCCAGCAGTCGTGACCCGGGACAGGGGGCCCGTCAGCCCCAGCATTTT. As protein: CASSRDPGQGARQPQHF.

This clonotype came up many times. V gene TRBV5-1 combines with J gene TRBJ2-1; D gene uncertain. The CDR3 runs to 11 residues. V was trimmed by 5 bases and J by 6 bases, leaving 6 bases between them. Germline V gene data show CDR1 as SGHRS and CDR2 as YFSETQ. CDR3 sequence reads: CASSGGNEQFF. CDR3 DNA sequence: TGCGCCAGCAGTGGCGGCAATGAGCAGTTCTTC.

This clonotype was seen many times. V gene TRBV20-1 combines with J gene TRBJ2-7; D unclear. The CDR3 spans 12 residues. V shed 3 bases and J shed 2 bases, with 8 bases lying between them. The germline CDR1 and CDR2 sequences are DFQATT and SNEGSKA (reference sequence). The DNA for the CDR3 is TGCAGTGCTAGGTCCCCGACCTACGAGCAGTACTTC. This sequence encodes CSARSPTYEQYF.

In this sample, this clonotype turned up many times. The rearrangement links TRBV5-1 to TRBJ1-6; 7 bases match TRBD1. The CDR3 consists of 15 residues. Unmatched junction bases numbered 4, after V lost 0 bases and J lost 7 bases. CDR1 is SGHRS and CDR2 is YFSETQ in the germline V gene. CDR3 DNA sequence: TGCGCCAGCAGCTTGGGGACAGGTCGAAATTCACCCCTCCACTTT. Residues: CASSLGTGRNSPLHF.

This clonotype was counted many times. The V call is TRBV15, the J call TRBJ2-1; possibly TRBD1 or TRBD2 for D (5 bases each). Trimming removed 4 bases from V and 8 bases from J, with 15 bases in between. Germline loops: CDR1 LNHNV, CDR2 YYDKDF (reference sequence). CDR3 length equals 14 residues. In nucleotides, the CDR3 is TGTGCCACCAGCACAGTGGCACGGGGCGATGAGCAGTTCTTC. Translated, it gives CATSTVARGDEQFF.

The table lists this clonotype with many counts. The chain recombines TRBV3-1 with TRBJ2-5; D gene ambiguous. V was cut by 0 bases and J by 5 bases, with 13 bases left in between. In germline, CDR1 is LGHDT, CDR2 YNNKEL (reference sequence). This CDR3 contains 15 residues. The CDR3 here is CASSQDIGLSETQYF. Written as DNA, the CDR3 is TGTGCCAGCAGCCAAGATATAGGCTTGAGCGAGACCCAGTACTTC.

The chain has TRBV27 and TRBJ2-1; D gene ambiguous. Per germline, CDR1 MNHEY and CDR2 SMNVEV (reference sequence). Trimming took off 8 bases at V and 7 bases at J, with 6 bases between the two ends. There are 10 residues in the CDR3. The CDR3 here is CASGENEQFF. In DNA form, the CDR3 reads TGTGCCAGCGGGGAAAATGAGCAGTTCTTC.

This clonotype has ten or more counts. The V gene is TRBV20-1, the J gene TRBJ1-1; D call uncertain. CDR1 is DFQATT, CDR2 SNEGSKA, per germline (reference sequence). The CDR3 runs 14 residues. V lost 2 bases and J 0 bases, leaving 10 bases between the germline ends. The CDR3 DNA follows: TGCAGTGCTAGAAGAGCTGATATGAACACTGAAGCTTTCTTT. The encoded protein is CSARRADMNTEAFF.

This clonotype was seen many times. The CDR3 DNA follows: TGCAGTGCTAGAGATTTAGCGGGGTACAATGAGCAGTTCTTC. Translation: CSARDLAGYNEQFF. This chain connects TRBV20-1 to TRBJ2-1; TRBD2 agrees at 8 bases. The CDR3 length is 14 residues. V was pared by 0 bases and J by 4 bases, with 2 bases of the junction left unmatched. Germline V gene lookup returns CDR1 DFQATT and CDR2 SNEGSKA (reference sequence).

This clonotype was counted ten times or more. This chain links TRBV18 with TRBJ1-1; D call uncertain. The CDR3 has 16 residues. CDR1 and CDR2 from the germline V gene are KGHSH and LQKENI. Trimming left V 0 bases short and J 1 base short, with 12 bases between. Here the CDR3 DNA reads TGTGCCAGCTCACCACCGGAATCGGTGGAGAACACTGAAGCTTTCTTT. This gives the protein CASSPPESVENTEAFF.

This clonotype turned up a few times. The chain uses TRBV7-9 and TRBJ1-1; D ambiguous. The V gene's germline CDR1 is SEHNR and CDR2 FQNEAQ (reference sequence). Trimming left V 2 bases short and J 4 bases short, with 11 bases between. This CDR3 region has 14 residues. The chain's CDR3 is CASSLWPASTEAFF. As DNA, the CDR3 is TGTGCCAGCAGCTTATGGCCGGCCAGCACTGAAGCTTTCTTT.

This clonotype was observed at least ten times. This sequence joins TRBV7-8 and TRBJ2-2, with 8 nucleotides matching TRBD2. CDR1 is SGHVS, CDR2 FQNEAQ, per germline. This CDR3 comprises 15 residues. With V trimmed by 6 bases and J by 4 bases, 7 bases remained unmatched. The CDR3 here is CASSSGLAFTGELFF. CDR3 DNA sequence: TGTGCCAGCAGTTCCGGACTAGCATTCACCGGGGAGCTGTTTTTT.

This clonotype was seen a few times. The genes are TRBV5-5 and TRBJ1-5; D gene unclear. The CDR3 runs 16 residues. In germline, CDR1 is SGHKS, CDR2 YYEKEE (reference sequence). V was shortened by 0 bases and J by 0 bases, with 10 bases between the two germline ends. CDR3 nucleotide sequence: TGTGCCAGCAGCTTGGACTTCAGTTATAGCAATCAGCCCCAGCATTTT. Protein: CASSLDFSYSNQPQHF.

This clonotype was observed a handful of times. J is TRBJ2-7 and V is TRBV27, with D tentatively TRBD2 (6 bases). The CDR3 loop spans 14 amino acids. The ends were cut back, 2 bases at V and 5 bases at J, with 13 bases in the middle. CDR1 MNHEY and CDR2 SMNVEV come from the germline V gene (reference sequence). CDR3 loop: CASSLVSGSNEQYF. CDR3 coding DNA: TGTGCCAGCAGTTTAGTTAGCGGATCCAACGAGCAGTACTTC.